The 17 T cell receptor beta chains below come from one sample, sequenced in a study of blood T cell repertoires in COVID-19 (TCRdb year 2020). Libraries came from the immunoSEQ multiplex PCR assay. Not all clones reach the TCRdb copy of this immuneACCESS table, which keeps in-frame sequences only. Checked studies attribute under half of the gap to unresolved V genes and leave the rest unexplained. The sample table holds about 99,000 clones, of which 79% were seen once. The leading ten clones occupy over 15% of the sample. Sequenced material: peripheral blood. All receptors derive from a woman aged 80 or over with active or convalescent COVID-19.

The chain links TRBV11-1 to TRBJ2-1; D not certain. This CDR3 contains 15 residues. Germline V gene lookup returns CDR1 SGHAT and CDR2 FQDESV (reference sequence). V was shortened by 4 bases and J by 0 bases, with 10 bases between the two germline ends. The CDR3 DNA reads TGTGCCAGCAGCTCCCGACTCCCCTCCTACAATGAGCAGTTCTTC. Protein product: CASSSRLPSYNEQFF.

This clone was picked up a small number of times. The chain joins TRBV3-1 (or the pseudogene TRBV3-2) to TRBJ2-4; 7 bases agree with TRBD2. Germline assignment: CDR1 LGHDT and CDR2 YNNKEL (reference sequence). The CDR3 has 20 amino acids. The V and J ends lost 0 bases and 4 bases, in that order; junction bases with no gene match: 18. CDR3 bases: TGTGCCAGCAGCCAAGAATTTGGCGGGAGATGGGTGGTAGGGAAAAACATTCAGTACTTC. Its protein product is CASSQEFGGRWVVGKNIQYF.

This sequence joins TRBV9 and TRBJ1-4, with D possibly being TRBD1 (6 bases). The germline V gene has CDR1 SGDLS and CDR2 YYNGEE. V was trimmed by 3 bases and J by 1 base, leaving 16 bases between them. This CDR3 is built from 17 residues. This chain's CDR3 is CASSAFGGRGTNEKLFF. As DNA, the CDR3 is TGTGCCAGCAGCGCCTTTGGGGGCCGGGGAACTAATGAAAAACTGTTTTTT.

The V and J genes are TRBV28 and TRBJ2-7; 8 positions agree with TRBD1. Germline V gene data show CDR1 as MDHEN and CDR2 as SYDVKM. This CDR3 is 15 amino acids long. Losses at the gene ends were 5 bases for V and 1 base for J; bases not matched to a gene: 7. DNA of the CDR3: TGTGCCAGCAGTCCTCCCGGGACAGGATCCTACGAGCAGTACTTC. Protein sequence: CASSPPGTGSYEQYF.

The chain recombines TRBV5-1 with TRBJ2-2; D possibly corresponds to TRBD2 (5 bases). The germline V gene encodes CDR1 SGHRS and CDR2 YFSETQ. CDR3 length: 13 residues. V was cut by 5 bases and J by 5 bases, with 10 bases left in between. The CDR3: CASRAAGTGELFF. CDR3 bases: TGCGCCAGCAGAGCGGCCGGAACCGGGGAGCTGTTTTTT.

The CDR3 is CASSELPAGLNYGYTF. CDR3 bases: TGTGCCAGCAGTGAATTGCCAGCTGGACTAAACTATGGCTACACCTTC. The chain combines TRBV2 with TRBJ1-2; D remains unclear. The ends were cut back, 2 bases at V and 2 bases at J, with 15 bases in the middle. Germline-derived CDR1 and CDR2 are SNHLY and FYNNEI. The CDR3 spans 16 residues.

The gene calls are TRBV9 and TRBJ2-3; 9 bases match TRBD2. V dropped 4 bases and J dropped 6; count of bases not matched to a gene: 9. This CDR3 has 15 residues. Germline V gene data show CDR1 as SGDLS and CDR2 as YYNGEE. As DNA, the CDR3 is TGTGCCAGCAGCCGGACGGGACTAGCTTATGATACGCAGTATTTT. Amino acids: CASSRTGLAYDTQYF. Complete variable domain (other parts from reference TRBV9 and TRBJ2-3): DSGVTQTPKHLITATGQRVTLRCSPRSGDLSVYWYQQSLDQGLQFLIQYYNGEERAKGNILERFSAQQFPDLHSELNLSSLELGDSALYFCASSRTGLAYDTQYFGPGTRLTVL.

This chain uses TRBV9 with TRBJ2-6; D perhaps matches TRBD1 (6 bases). V was pared by 5 bases and J by 1 base, with 10 bases between. In germline, CDR1 is SGDLS, CDR2 YYNGEE. The CDR3 is made up of 15 amino acids. The CDR3 DNA sequence: TGTGCCAGCAGTCCAGGGGAATCTGGGGCCAACGTCCTGACTTTC. Protein: CASSPGESGANVLTF.

The chain recombines TRBV9 with TRBJ2-1, with TRBD2 identical over 14 bases. Germline CDR1 SGDLS, CDR2 YYNGEE. Unmatched junction bases numbered 13, after V lost 3 bases and J lost 8 bases. The CDR3 has 18 amino acids. The CDR3 here is CASSGGTSGSKEVYEQFF. In DNA, the CDR3 is TGTGCCAGCAGCGGCGGGACTAGCGGGAGCAAGGAGGTCTATGAGCAGTTCTTC.

This chain connects TRBV6-2 or TRBV6-3 to TRBJ2-3; 8 nucleotides align to TRBD2. The V gene end was trimmed by 4 bases and the J gene end by 2 bases; junction bases not matched to a gene: 5. The CDR3 sequence is 15 residues long. Germline V CDR1 and CDR2: MNHEY, SVGEGT. This chain's CDR3 is CASSSRTSITDTQYF. In DNA, the CDR3 is TGTGCCAGCAGTTCCAGGACTAGCATCACAGATACGCAGTATTTT.

The rearrangement links TRBV9 to TRBJ2-5; D remains ambiguous. Trimming pared 0 bases from V and 5 bases from J, leaving 8 bases between. Germline values: CDR1 SGDLS, CDR2 YYNGEE. This CDR3 is built from 13 residues. The CDR3 spells CASSVATWETQYF. The CDR3 DNA reads as TGTGCCAGCAGCGTAGCTACGTGGGAGACCCAGTACTTC.

This chain links TRBV6-5 with TRBJ1-1, with D perhaps matching TRBD1 (5 bases). Germline V CDR1 and CDR2: MNHEY, SVGAGI. There are 15 residues in the CDR3. V was trimmed by 6 bases and J by 7 bases, leaving 21 bases between them. The CDR3 here is CASRSLWGRLNEAFF. The CDR3, as DNA: TGTGCCAGCAGATCACTTTGGGGCAGGCTTAATGAAGCTTTCTTT.

The gene calls are TRBV9 and TRBJ1-2; 7 positions agree with TRBD1. This CDR3 spans 16 amino acids. The germline gives CDR1 SGDLS, CDR2 YYNGEE. J was trimmed by 4 bases and V by 3 bases; bases with no gene match: 12. The chain's CDR3 is CASSAVDRDLGYGYTF. The CDR3 DNA reads as TGTGCCAGCAGCGCCGTTGACAGGGACCTAGGCTATGGCTACACCTTC.

The chain joins TRBV28 to TRBJ1-2; the match to TRBD1 covers 7 bases. Trimming took 6 bases from V and 8 from J; bases not matched to a gene: 12. From germline, CDR1 is MDHEN and CDR2 SYDVKM. The CDR3 is 14 residues long. The CDR3 DNA reads as TGTGCCAGCAGGATAAGACAGGGTTGGGGGGGCTACACCTTC. It encodes CASRIRQGWGGYTF.

CDR3 loop: CASSLGGGQPNEKLFF. For the CDR3, the DNA is TGTGCCAGCAGCTTAGGCGGCGGGCAGCCCAATGAAAAACTGTTTTTT. This rearrangement joins TRBV7-9 to TRBJ1-4; D is uncertain. The CDR3 is made up of 16 amino acids. Germline CDR1 reads SEHNR; CDR2 reads FQNEAQ (reference sequence). Trimming cost V 1 base and J 5 bases, with 14 bases left between them.

This sequence joins TRBV7-9 and TRBJ2-5; 7 bases map to TRBD1. The V gene end was trimmed by 3 bases and the J gene end by 2 bases; junction bases not matched to a gene: 3. This CDR3 region has 14 residues. CDR1 and CDR2 (germline): SEHNR, FQNEAQ (reference sequence). In DNA, the CDR3 is TGTGCCAGCAGCTTGGGACAGATTCAAGAGACCCAGTACTTC. Its translation is CASSLGQIQETQYF.

J is TRBJ1-3 and V is TRBV7-8, with no clear D. The germline V gene encodes CDR1 SGHVS and CDR2 FQNEAQ. V lost 0 bases to trimming and J lost 2 bases, with 11 bases between them. CDR3 length equals 16 residues. The CDR3 sequence is CASSLAQGGTGNTIYF. CDR3 sequence (DNA): TGTGCCAGCAGCTTAGCCCAAGGAGGTACTGGAAACACCATATATTTT.